One and the same sample provided the 25 T cell receptor beta chains below, sequenced in a study of blood T cell repertoires in COVID-19. Assay: immunoSEQ multiplex PCR; the TCRdb copy retains only in-frame clones and omits some. The sample lists under 12,000 clones, approximately 84% occurring once. Sequencing was carried out using peripheral blood. These receptors all stem from a middle-aged man with active COVID-19.

The chain employs TRBV27 and TRBJ2-5, with TRBD2 matching 8 bases. J gave up 5 bases and V 2 bases, and 13 bases lay outside the gene matches. The CDR3 extends over 17 amino acids. Per the germline V gene, CDR1 is MNHEY and CDR2 is SMNVEV (reference sequence). The CDR3 sequence is CASSLKGGRFGAETQYF. The CDR3 coding sequence is TGTGCCAGCAGTTTAAAGGGCGGGAGGTTTGGGGCCGAGACCCAGTACTTC.

This clone was recorded once. The rearrangement links TRBV29-1 to TRBJ2-7; D ambiguous. The germline CDR1 and CDR2 sequences are SQVTM and ANQGSEA. CDR3 length: 12 amino acids. Trimming took off 1 base at V and 3 bases at J, with 7 bases between the two ends. The CDR3 DNA is TGCAGCGTTGAAGTGACTGACTACGAGCAGTACTTC. Protein product: CSVEVTDYEQYF.

Concerning this clone: Other DNA sequences of this sample code for an identical CDR3. This chain connects TRBV10-1 to TRBJ2-1; 14 nucleotides line up with TRBD2. Germline CDR1 reads WNHNN; CDR2 reads SYGVQD (reference sequence). The CDR3 sequence is 15 residues long. The V segment lost 6 bases and the J segment 5 bases; nucleotides outside the gene matches: 3. The CDR3 reads CASSLGLAGDNEQFF. CDR3 nucleotide sequence: TGCGCCAGCAGCTTGGGACTAGCGGGGGACAATGAGCAGTTCTTC.

By its share, this clone is large. The chain carries TRBV28 and TRBJ2-2, with D possibly being TRBD2 (6 bases). Germline assignment: CDR1 MDHEN and CDR2 SYDVKM. Trimming cost V 2 bases and J 6 bases, with 13 bases left between them. This CDR3 has 15 amino acids. The CDR3 region is CASSLVADLSGELFF. CDR3 bases: TGTGCCAGCAGTTTAGTAGCGGACCTATCCGGGGAGCTGTTTTTT. The variable domain in full, completed from reference TRBV28 and TRBJ2-2, reads DVKVTQSSRYLVKRTGEKVFLECVQDMDHENMFWYRQDPGLGLRLIYFSYDVKMKEKGDIPEGYSVSREKKERFSLILESASTNQTSMYLCASSLVADLSGELFFGEGSRLTVL.

V gene TRBV27 combines with J gene TRBJ1-4, with TRBD1 as a possible D gene (6 bases). Germline V CDR1 and CDR2: MNHEY, SMNVEV (reference sequence). V shed 3 bases and J shed 7 bases, with 9 bases lying between them. There are 13 residues in the CDR3. CDR3 nucleotides: TGTGCCAGCAGTTTTGGCAGGGGTGAAAAACTGTTTTTT. Its translation: CASSFGRGEKLFF.

The rearrangement links TRBV2 to TRBJ2-3; 10 bases match TRBD2. The CDR3 has 15 residues. The J segment lost 2 bases and the V segment lost 6 bases, leaving 5 bases of the junction unmatched. The germline V gene encodes CDR1 SNHLY and CDR2 FYNNEI. CDR3 region: CASSRLAGNTDTQYF. CDR3 DNA: TGTGCCAGCAGCCGACTAGCGGGCAACACAGATACGCAGTATTTT.

The chain links TRBV7-8 to TRBJ2-7, with a weak D call TRBD2 (6 bases). The germline V gene has CDR1 SGHVS and CDR2 FQNEAQ. V was trimmed by 5 bases and J by 7 bases, leaving 12 bases between them. This CDR3 region has 12 residues. CDR3 protein: CASSPGVGEQYF. DNA for the CDR3: TGTGCCAGCAGCCCGGGAGTTGGAGAGCAGTACTTC.

The chain is built from TRBV3-1 (or the pseudogene TRBV3-2) and TRBJ2-7; D is unresolved. CDR3 length: 12 residues. In germline, CDR1 is LGHDT, CDR2 YNNKEL (reference sequence). V lost 2 bases and J lost 4, with 6 bases in between. CDR3 sequence reads: CASSQSSYEQYF. The DNA of the CDR3 is TGTGCCAGCAGCCAATCCTCTTACGAGCAGTACTTC.

The chain links TRBV9 to TRBJ2-3; D may be TRBD2 (6 bases). The CDR3 length is 15 residues. Trimming removed 0 bases at V and 4 bases at J, with 12 bases between. The V gene's germline CDR1 is SGDLS and CDR2 YYNGEE. As DNA, the CDR3 is TGTGCCAGCAGCGTAGGATCGGGAGCCCCAGATACGCAGTATTTT. It encodes CASSVGSGAPDTQYF.

The chain employs TRBV7-6 and TRBJ2-1; 12 bases are a match to TRBD2. Trimming cost V 4 bases and J 7 bases; bases outside gene matches: 8. This CDR3 is 16 amino acids long. Per the germline V gene, CDR1 is SGHVS and CDR2 is FNYEAQ. The DNA for the CDR3 is TGTGCCAGCAGCTCGGCTAGCGGGAGGGCCGGGAATGAGCAGTTCTTC. Protein: CASSSASGRAGNEQFF.

CDR3 sequence (DNA): TGTGCCAGCAGCAAAGTAGCGCTTTTCAGGAGAGATCGGCCCCAGCATTTT. It is translated as CASSKVALFRRDRPQHF. J is TRBJ1-5 and V is TRBV21-1. TRBV21-1 corresponds to a pseudogene. The CDR3 contains 17 residues.

The J gene is TRBJ2-1, the V gene TRBV27, with TRBD2 matching 10 bases. V gave up 5 bases and J gave up 8 bases; unmatched junction bases: 12. The length of the CDR3 is 16 residues. The V gene's germline CDR1 is MNHEY and CDR2 SMNVEV (reference sequence). The CDR3 nucleotides are TGTGCCAGCAGTCGGGGGAGTCTAGCGGGAGAGGATGAGCAGTTCTTC. Translated, it gives CASSRGSLAGEDEQFF.

The gene calls are TRBV6-4 and TRBJ2-2; possible D gene TRBD1, 5 bases. This CDR3 spans 14 amino acids. Germline CDR1 reads MRHNA; CDR2 reads SNTAGT. The ends were cut back, 3 bases at V and 3 bases at J, with 8 bases in the middle. CDR3 loop: CASSELQDTGELFF. The CDR3 DNA reads TGTGCCAGCAGTGAGCTACAGGACACCGGGGAGCTGTTTTTT.

V is TRBV11-3 and J is TRBJ2-3, with TRBD2 matching over 12 bases. In germline, CDR1 is SGHNT, CDR2 YENEEA. The CDR3 length is 13 residues. The V and J ends lost 5 bases and 9 bases, in that order; junction bases with no gene match: 3. Written as DNA, the CDR3 is TGTGCCAGCAGCGTCGGGACTAGCGGGACGCAGTATTTT. Its protein product is CASSVGTSGTQYF.

V gene TRBV19 combines with J gene TRBJ2-7, with 10 bases aligning to TRBD1. The V and J ends lost 6 bases and 2 bases, in that order; junction bases with no gene match: 4. The CDR3 is made up of 14 amino acids. Germline lookup yields CDR1 LNHDA and CDR2 SQIVND (reference sequence). The CDR3 DNA is TGTGCCAGTAGCCCCGGGACAGGGGCCTACGAGCAGTACTTC. Translating it yields CASSPGTGAYEQYF.

V gene TRBV15 combines with J gene TRBJ2-2, with 11 bases aligning to TRBD2. CDR1 and CDR2 from the germline V gene are LNHNV and YYDKDF (reference sequence). The CDR3 covers 17 residues. The J segment lost 0 bases and the V segment lost 5 bases, leaving 5 bases of the junction unmatched. CDR3 nucleotides: TGTGCCACCAGCCCCGGACTAGCGGGTGCGAACACCGGGGAGCTGTTTTTT. This encodes CATSPGLAGANTGELFF.

This chain uses TRBV5-4 with TRBJ2-1; no firm D call. The CDR3 runs 16 residues. Germline-derived CDR1 and CDR2 are SGHNT and YYREEE (reference sequence). V was cut by 0 bases and J by 5 bases, with 15 bases left in between. The CDR3 spells CASSLGWRAADNEQFF. In DNA, the CDR3 is TGTGCCAGCAGCTTGGGTTGGAGAGCCGCCGACAATGAGCAGTTCTTC.

The chain joins TRBV19 to TRBJ2-7; a possible D gene is TRBD2 (5 bases). V lost 1 base and J 1 base, leaving 8 bases between the germline ends. Germline V gives CDR1 LNHDA, CDR2 SQIVND (reference sequence). The CDR3 has 14 amino acids. The CDR3 nucleotides read TGTGCCAGTAGTATAGGTGCGGGTTCCTACGAGCAGTACTTC. Translating gives CASSIGAGSYEQYF.

The chain is built from TRBV25-1 and TRBJ2-1; 13 bases are a match to TRBD2. This CDR3 spans 17 amino acids. The V gene end was trimmed by 6 bases and the J gene end by 9 bases; junction bases not matched to a gene: 14. The germline CDR1 and CDR2 sequences are MGHDK and SYGVNS. The chain's CDR3 is CASRGLSPGLAGTEQFF. The CDR3 DNA reads TGTGCCAGCAGGGGGCTCTCCCCGGGACTAGCGGGAACTGAGCAGTTCTTC.

This clone was seen a single time. The chain carries TRBV19 and TRBJ1-2, with 7 positions matching TRBD1. V dropped 11 bases and J dropped 6; count of bases not matched to a gene: 9. The CDR3 consists of 12 residues. Germline V lookup: CDR1 LNHDA, CDR2 SQIVND (reference sequence). CDR3 amino acids: CALDTGADGYTF. The CDR3 DNA reads as TGTGCCCTCGACACAGGGGCAGATGGCTACACCTTC.

The rearrangement links TRBV2 to TRBJ2-1; possibly TRBD2 for D (5 bases). The V gene lost 6 bases and the J gene lost 4 bases, with 10 bases spanning the gap. Germline V gives CDR1 SNHLY, CDR2 FYNNEI. This CDR3 spans 13 amino acids. The CDR3 DNA is TGTGCCAGCAGGGACCGGGAATACAATGAGCAGTTCTTC. Translating gives CASRDREYNEQFF.

The rearrangement links TRBV5-4 to TRBJ2-5; TRBD2 matches at 14 bases. In germline, CDR1 is SGHNT, CDR2 YYREEE (reference sequence). The CDR3 contains 16 residues. V lost 2 bases and J lost 4; bases outside the gene matches: 4. This CDR3 reads CASSFGTSGSGETQYF. The CDR3 DNA reads as TGTGCCAGCAGCTTCGGGACTAGCGGGAGTGGAGAGACCCAGTACTTC.

The rearrangement uses TRBV4-1 and TRBJ2-1; 10 bases fit TRBD2. The trim removed 1 base at V and 9 bases at J, leaving 12 bases unmatched. The CDR3 extends over 17 amino acids. Germline V gene sequence: CDR1 MGHRA, CDR2 YSYEKL. The CDR3 DNA is TGCGCCAGCAGCCAAGCATCGACTACTAGCGGGAATGGTGAGCAGTTCTTC. Its protein product is CASSQASTTSGNGEQFF.

V usage is TRBV7-6 and J usage is TRBJ1-4; the D gene is possibly TRBD1 (6 bases). The V and J ends lost 3 bases and 7 bases respectively, with 15 bases between them. Germline V gene sequence: CDR1 SGHVS, CDR2 FNYEAQ. CDR3 length: 15 amino acids. The chain's CDR3 is CASSFSGTRIEKLFF. The CDR3 nucleotides read TGTGCCAGCAGCTTTTCCGGGACACGGATTGAAAAACTGTTTTTT.

This clone was detected once. The chain uses TRBV2 and TRBJ1-1, with 11 bases matching TRBD1. Germline lookup yields CDR1 SNHLY and CDR2 FYNNEI. Trimming at V came to 4 bases and at J to 3 bases, leaving 4 bases not matched to a gene. The CDR3 spans 15 residues. CDR3 DNA: TGTGCCAGCAGTGGGACAGGGGGCCGGGACACTGAAGCTTTCTTT. Its translation: CASSGTGGRDTEAFF.